A single sample gave rise to the 16 T cell receptor beta chains below, sequenced in a study of cytomegalovirus exposure and HLA in healthy donors. The PCR had 60 Vbeta and 13 Jbeta primers. Using immunoSEQ multiplex PCR, the repertoire was profiled, and TCRdb retains in-frame clones only, with some absent. The data hold roughly 160,000 clones, with approximately 88% observed a single time. The source material was PBMCs. Receptor source: a boy aged 2 to 9 in good health and CMV-seronegative.

V and J are TRBV30 and TRBJ2-5, with a tentative D call TRBD2 (5 bases). The J call may be in error: the DNA end matches TRBJ2-7 better. Germline V gives CDR1 GTSNPN, CDR2 SVGIG (reference sequence). This CDR3 is built from 14 residues. The CDR3 nucleotides are TGTGCCTGGAGTGTCCCGGGAATCGTTCGCGAGCAGTACTTC. Protein product: CAWSVPGIVREQYF.

The CDR3 DNA is TGTGCCAGCAGCTTCATCGGAGGCGGACAGGGAAATGAGCAGTTCTTC. This translates into CASSFIGGGQGNEQFF. The V gene is TRBV7-9, the J gene TRBJ2-1, with TRBD1 matching over 8 bases. Germline-derived CDR1 and CDR2 are SEHNR and FQNEAQ (reference sequence). The ends lost 3 bases at V and 7 bases at J; junction bases unmatched: 11. The CDR3 contains 16 residues.

This chain joins TRBV9 and TRBJ2-3, with D possibly matching TRBD1 (6 bases). Trimming pared 0 bases from V and 1 base from J, leaving 12 bases between. Germline loops: CDR1 SGDLS, CDR2 YYNGEE. CDR3 length: 16 residues. The CDR3 region is CASSVVQGRGTDTQYF. The CDR3 DNA is TGTGCCAGCAGCGTAGTTCAGGGGCGCGGCACAGATACGCAGTATTTT.

The genes are TRBV5-1 and TRBJ2-3, with D perhaps matching TRBD1 (5 bases). The CDR3 runs to 13 residues. Per the germline V gene, CDR1 is SGHRS and CDR2 is YFSETQ. Deletions cut 4 bases from V and 3 bases from J, with 9 bases between. The CDR3 DNA reads as TGCGCCAGCAGCCCCCAGGGTACAGATACGCAGTATTTT. This encodes CASSPQGTDTQYF.

V usage is TRBV7-9 and J usage is TRBJ2-7, with 11 bases that match TRBD2. V lost 5 bases, J lost 5 bases, and 11 bases stayed unmatched. Per the germline V gene, CDR1 is SEHNR and CDR2 is FQNEAQ (reference sequence). This CDR3 has 16 residues. CDR3 sequence (DNA): TGTGCCAGCAGCAGTAGCGGGAGGGCCGTGTGGGACGAGCAGTACTTC. Residues: CASSSSGRAVWDEQYF.

V usage is TRBV4-2 and J usage is TRBJ2-7; 8 nucleotides match TRBD2. Germline trimming cut 6 bases from V and 0 bases from J; bases unmatched to any gene: 7. This CDR3 spans 15 amino acids. Looked up from germline, CDR1 is LGHNA and CDR2 is YNFKEQ. CDR3 sequence: CASRRTSGYSYEQYF. The CDR3 nucleotides are TGTGCCAGCAGGAGAACTAGCGGTTACTCCTACGAGCAGTACTTC.

The chain combines TRBV9 with TRBJ2-3; D is possibly TRBD1 (5 bases). This CDR3 spans 14 amino acids. Germline CDR1 SGDLS, CDR2 YYNGEE. V was cut by 0 bases and J by 0 bases, with 5 bases left in between. The CDR3 is CASSVGQSTDTQYF. In nucleotides, the CDR3 is TGTGCCAGCAGCGTAGGACAGAGCACAGATACGCAGTATTTT.

This clone has just a few counts. The genes are TRBV19 and TRBJ1-4; no clear D. The germline V gene has CDR1 LNHDA and CDR2 SQIVND (reference sequence). The CDR3 runs to 16 residues. V was pared by 1 base and J by 6 bases, with 15 bases between. CDR3 sequence: CASSIGFGRVDEKLFF. CDR3 nucleotides: TGTGCCAGTAGTATAGGTTTCGGTCGGGTAGATGAAAAACTGTTTTTT.

CDR3 bases: TGCGCCAGCAGCTCAGTTCAGGGGAACACTGAAGCTTTCTTT. Translating gives CASSSVQGNTEAFF. V and J are TRBV5-1 and TRBJ1-1; weak D call: TRBD1 (5 bases). V lost 3 bases and J 1 base, leaving 10 bases between the germline ends. The CDR3 covers 14 residues. Germline V gene lookup returns CDR1 SGHRS and CDR2 YFSETQ.

This clone was observed a few times. The rearrangement uses TRBV5-6 and TRBJ2-2; TRBD2 matches 7 bases. The junction had 10 bases not matched to a gene; V was cut back by 4 bases and J by 1 base. Germline loops: CDR1 SGHDT, CDR2 YYEEEE. This CDR3 comprises 17 residues. Here the CDR3 reads CASSLWAGRGNTGELFF. The CDR3 DNA is TGTGCCAGCAGCCTGTGGGCAGGGAGGGGGAACACCGGGGAGCTGTTTTTT. The complete variable domain, with remaining parts taken from reference TRBV5-6 and TRBJ2-2, reads DAGVTQSPTHLIKTRGQQVTLRCSPKSGHDTVSWYQQALGQGPQFIFQYYEEEERQRGNFPDRFSGHQFPNYSSELNVNALLLGDSALYLCASSLWAGRGNTGELFFGEGSRLTVL.

This CDR3 is CASSEQKETQYF. As DNA, the CDR3 is TGCGCCAGCAGTGAGCAAAAAGAGACCCAGTACTTC. The J gene is TRBJ2-5, the V gene TRBV10-1; no reliable D call. This CDR3 contains 12 residues. CDR1 WNHNN and CDR2 SYGVQD come from the germline V gene (reference sequence). Trimming took off 2 bases at V and 3 bases at J, with 4 bases between the two ends.

V gene TRBV10-3 combines with J gene TRBJ1-1; D is possibly TRBD1 (5 bases). Trimming took 5 bases from V and 2 from J, leaving 21 bases between them. CDR1 ENHRY and CDR2 SYGVKD come from the germline V gene. There are 17 residues in the CDR3. The CDR3 region is CAISQVGGQGLNTEAFF. CDR3 nucleotide sequence: TGTGCCATCAGTCAAGTAGGTGGGCAGGGCCTTAACACTGAAGCTTTCTTT.

This clone was seen only a few times. J is TRBJ1-2 and V is TRBV10-3; D is undetermined. This CDR3 has 15 residues. With 4 bases removed from V and 3 bases from J, the gap between germline ends came to 15 bases. Germline V gene data show CDR1 as ENHRY and CDR2 as SYGVKD. CDR3 sequence reads: CAISVRGGRDYGYTF. CDR3 sequence (DNA): TGTGCCATCAGTGTCCGAGGAGGGCGGGACTATGGCTACACCTTC.

This clone was observed once. The CDR3 nucleotides read TGTGCCAGCAGCTCCGACAGGAACTCCTACGAGCAGTACTTC. Amino acid sequence: CASSSDRNSYEQYF. The chain links TRBV7-9 to TRBJ2-7; TRBD1 might be the D (6 bases). Trimming cost V 4 bases and J 0 bases, with 10 bases left between them. This CDR3 has 14 residues. Germline V gives CDR1 SEHNR, CDR2 FQNEAQ (reference sequence).

The V gene is TRBV25-1, the J gene TRBJ1-2, with 10 bases aligning to TRBD1. CDR1 MGHDK and CDR2 SYGVNS come from the germline V gene. V shed 6 bases, J shed 2 bases, and the junction held 3 bases outside the gene matches. The CDR3 has 14 residues. The CDR3 here is CASRKTGGNYGYTF. In DNA, the CDR3 is TGTGCCAGCAGAAAGACAGGGGGCAACTATGGCTACACCTTC.

Points on this clone: Without the conserved terminal phenylalanine or tryptophan, this CDR3 likely stems from a read error. V and J are TRBV30 and TRBJ1-2, with D hard to call. V lost 4 bases, J lost 2 bases, and 17 bases lay in between. The CDR3 loop spans 15 amino acids. Germline V gives CDR1 GTSNPN, CDR2 SVGIG (reference sequence). The CDR3 loop is CAWNWGDRVNYGYTL. The CDR3, as DNA: TGTGCCTGGAACTGGGGAGACCGGGTAAACTATGGCTACACCCTC.